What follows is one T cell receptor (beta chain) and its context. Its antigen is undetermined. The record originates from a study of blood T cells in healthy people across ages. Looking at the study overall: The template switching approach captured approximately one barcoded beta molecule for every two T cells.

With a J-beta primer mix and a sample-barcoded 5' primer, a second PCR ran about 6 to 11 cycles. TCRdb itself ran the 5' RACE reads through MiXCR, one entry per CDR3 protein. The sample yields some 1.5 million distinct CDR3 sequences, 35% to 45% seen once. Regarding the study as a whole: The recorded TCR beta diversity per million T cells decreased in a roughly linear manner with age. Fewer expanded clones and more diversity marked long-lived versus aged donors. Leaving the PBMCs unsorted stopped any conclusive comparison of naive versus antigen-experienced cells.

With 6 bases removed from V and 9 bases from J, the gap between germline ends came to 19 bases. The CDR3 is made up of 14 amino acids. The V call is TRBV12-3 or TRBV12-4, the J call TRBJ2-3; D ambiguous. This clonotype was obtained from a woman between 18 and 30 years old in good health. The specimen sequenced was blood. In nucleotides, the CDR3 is TGTGCCAGCAGGGCCAATCAGAGGAAAAACACGCAGTATTTT. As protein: CASRANQRKNTQYF.